These T cell receptor beta chains were read from a single sample in a study of T cells in Graves' hyperthyroidism and ophthalmopathy. TCRdb re-derived calls from the multiplex PCR reads in MiXCR, one entry per CDR3 protein. Counted here are under 350,000 distinct CDR3 sequences, 18% occurring once; the ten biggest clones make up under 55%. Material: blood. These receptor sequences come from a woman in her forties or fifties with Graves' hyperthyroidism. Each CDR3 is given with its conserved first and last residue.

CDR3aa	v_gene
CASTPGTASTDTQYF	TRBV6-1
CASRTGGGRGNTEAFF	TRBV28
CASSRKAGANTGELFF	TRBV6-1
CATGPDTQYF	TRBV2
CASSSSPGVTEAFF	TRBV6-1
CASSPGGLRVNEQYF	TRBV5-1
CASSKDRGRGADTQYF	TRBV28
CASSLTKGNGELFF	TRBV7-3
CASSLTSSGTGETQYF	TRBV11-2
CASSLRGLAGETGELFF	TRBV28
CASSPGQTTIFQETQYF	TRBV2
CASSYPGSKNTEAFF	TRBV7-8
CATSRDMESGIGYTF	TRBV15
CASSRTGAEGLAGFQETQYF	TRBV19
CASGDSNTEAFF	TRBV9
CASTNHPGETQYF	TRBV2
CASSRTGSNGYTF	TRBV6-1